These 32 T cell receptor beta chains share one sample of origin, sequenced in a study of T cells in Graves' hyperthyroidism and ophthalmopathy. RNA transcripts gave rise to amplified TCR beta CDR3 regions. Initially, a first-round RT-PCR of the TCR CDR3 employed the HTBI primer set. In TCRdb, the multiplex PCR reads were re-called with MiXCR into one record per CDR3 protein. The table includes about 400,000 distinct CDR3 sequences, 15% to 17% detected once. Sequenced material: blood. The receptors come from a young woman with Graves' hyperthyroidism.

This sequence joins TRBV10-3 and TRBJ1-2; D unclear. Looked up from germline, CDR1 is ENHRY and CDR2 is SYGVKD. CDR3 length: 12 amino acids. Trimming stripped 4 bases from V and 8 bases from J, with 11 bases between. The CDR3 DNA follows: TGTGCCATCAGTGGAAAGGACCAGGGCTACACCTTC. Amino acids: CAISGKDQGYTF.

The chain is built from TRBV20-1 and TRBJ1-2; D might be TRBD1 (6 bases). CDR3 length: 11 residues. The V and J ends lost 3 bases and 10 bases respectively, with 12 bases between them. In germline, CDR1 is DFQATT, CDR2 SNEGSKA (reference sequence). The CDR3 DNA sequence: TGCAGTGCTAGGCCCGGGGGCGACTACACCTTC. This sequence encodes CSARPGGDYTF.

This clonotype was counted at least ten times. V usage is TRBV6-1 and J usage is TRBJ2-5; 7 nucleotides line up with TRBD2. The CDR3 spans 12 residues. The V gene's germline CDR1 is MNHNS and CDR2 SASEGT. J was trimmed by 1 base and V by 11 bases; bases with no gene match: 4. This CDR3 is CAGGEIQETQYF. The CDR3 DNA reads TGTGCCGGGGGGGAGATCCAAGAGACCCAGTACTTC.

This clonotype was observed at least ten times. The gene calls are TRBV12-5 and TRBJ2-3, with D hard to call. Trimming took 8 bases from V and 0 from J, leaving 12 bases between them. The CDR3 totals 14 residues. CDR1 LGHNT and CDR2 FRNRAP come from the germline V gene. The CDR3 sequence is CASSGSLSTDTQYF. DNA for the CDR3: TGTGCTAGTAGTGGGTCCCTGAGCACAGATACGCAGTATTTT. The variable domain in full, with the rest retrieved from reference TRBV12-5 and TRBJ2-3, is DARVTQTPRHKVTEMGQEVTMRCQPILGHNTVFWYRQTMMQGLELLAYFRNRAPLDDSGMPKDRFSAEMPDATLATLKIQPSEPRDSAVYFCASSGSLSTDTQYFGPGTRLTVL.

This clonotype was observed many times. The J gene is TRBJ2-7, the V gene TRBV27, with 7 bases fitting TRBD1. Germline lookup yields CDR1 MNHEY and CDR2 SMNVEV (reference sequence). V dropped 6 bases and J dropped 4; count of bases not matched to a gene: 9. This CDR3 region has 14 residues. CDR3 coding DNA: TGTGCCAGCAGCCCGACAGGGCTTCTGTACGAGCAGTACTTC. Its protein is CASSPTGLLYEQYF.

This clonotype was recorded many times. The chain uses TRBV9 and TRBJ2-3; 12 positions match TRBD2. V lost 5 bases, J lost 6 bases, and 7 bases stayed unmatched. The V gene's germline CDR1 is SGDLS and CDR2 YYNGEE. CDR3 length: 15 amino acids. CDR3 protein: CASRPTSGGMDTQYF. In DNA, the CDR3 is TGTGCCAGCAGGCCTACTAGCGGGGGGATGGATACGCAGTATTTT.

The CDR3 loop is CASSPVRGTANTGELFF. As DNA, the CDR3 is TGTGCCAGCAGCCCGGTTAGAGGGACAGCGAACACCGGGGAGCTGTTTTTT. The chain uses TRBV9 and TRBJ2-2, with 7 positions matching TRBD1. The CDR3 length is 17 residues. The trim removed 4 bases at V and 0 bases at J, leaving 9 bases unmatched. Per the germline V gene, CDR1 is SGDLS and CDR2 is YYNGEE.

This clonotype was counted at least ten times. The V call is TRBV15, the J call TRBJ2-5; possibly TRBD1 or TRBD2 for D (5 bases each). This CDR3 contains 15 residues. Germline V CDR1 and CDR2: LNHNV, YYDKDF (reference sequence). Trimming left V 6 bases short and J 4 bases short, with 18 bases between. For the CDR3, the DNA is TGTGCCACCAGAAAAAGTGGTTTAGGGACAGAGACCCAGTACTTC. The encoded protein is CATRKSGLGTETQYF.

This clonotype has more than one count but fewer than ten. Compared with germline, one end of the junction differs, possibly owing to a read error. The chain has TRBV28 and TRBJ2-2; D gene ambiguous. Germline V lookup: CDR1 MDHEN, CDR2 SYDVKM. The CDR3 has 15 amino acids. CDR3 DNA: TGTGCCAACAGTTTACCCGATAATGGGGCCGGGGAGCTGTTTTTT. The encoded protein is CANSLPDNGAGELFF.

This clonotype was counted at least ten times. Germline is not matched at one junction end, which may reflect a read error. This CDR3 reads CANSLSTVLSYNEQFF. For the CDR3, the DNA is TGTGCCAACAGTTTATCGACGGTCCTCTCCTACAATGAGCAGTTCTTC. This chain connects TRBV27 to TRBJ2-1, with D unresolved. This CDR3 is 16 amino acids long. The germline CDR1 and CDR2 sequences are MNHEY and SMNVEV (reference sequence).

The chain uses TRBV19 and TRBJ2-7, with TRBD1 matching 8 bases. This CDR3 has 13 residues. V lost 7 bases, J lost 6 bases, and 8 bases stayed unmatched. The V gene's germline CDR1 is LNHDA and CDR2 SQIVND (reference sequence). This CDR3 reads CASTPTGESEQYF. Written as DNA, the CDR3 is TGTGCCAGTACCCCGACAGGGGAGTCCGAGCAGTACTTC.

This clonotype has ten or more counts. V is TRBV20-1 and J is TRBJ1-6, with D possibly being TRBD1 (6 bases). CDR1 and CDR2 from the germline V gene are DFQATT and SNEGSKA (reference sequence). The CDR3 contains 15 residues. Trimming left V 5 bases short and J 6 bases short, with 17 bases between. CDR3 sequence: CSAAVGGGLNSPLHF. The CDR3 DNA follows: TGCAGTGCTGCCGTCGGGGGGGGGCTTAATTCACCCCTCCACTTT.

This clonotype was observed at least ten times. The CDR3 DNA follows: TGTGCCTGGACTTCTGCGTCAGGGACGGACCAAGAGACCCAGTACTTC. Encoded protein: CAWTSASGTDQETQYF. This chain uses TRBV30 with TRBJ2-5, with D perhaps being TRBD1 or TRBD2 (5 bases each). Germline V gives CDR1 GTSNPN, CDR2 SVGIG (reference sequence). V lost 4 bases to trimming and J lost 0 bases, with 18 bases between them. This CDR3 is built from 16 residues.

In its sample, this clonotype was seen many times. The rearrangement joins TRBV10-3 to TRBJ2-5, with D perhaps matching TRBD1 (6 bases). The V and J ends lost 6 bases and 1 base respectively, with 6 bases between them. CDR1 is ENHRY, CDR2 SYGVKD, per germline. CDR3 length: 12 residues. The CDR3 DNA reads as TGTGCCATCAGGGACAGCCAAGAGACCCAGTACTTC. It codes for CAIRDSQETQYF.

This chain connects TRBV28 to TRBJ1-3; D call uncertain. The CDR3 extends over 15 amino acids. CDR1 is MDHEN and CDR2 is SYDVKM in the germline V gene. V was trimmed by 3 bases and J by 8 bases, leaving 17 bases between them. CDR3 in amino acids: CASSFPFQGMDTIYF. In nucleotides, the CDR3 is TGTGCCAGCAGTTTCCCGTTTCAAGGGATGGACACCATATATTTT.

This clonotype was counted ten times or more. The gene calls are TRBV19 and TRBJ1-2; D not certain. The V and J ends lost 4 bases and 3 bases respectively, with 9 bases between them. The germline gives CDR1 LNHDA, CDR2 SQIVND (reference sequence). The CDR3 has 13 residues. The CDR3 DNA reads as TGTGCCAGTAGTACATCAGGTGACTATGGCTACACCTTC. It specifies CASSTSGDYGYTF. The full variable domain, completed using reference TRBV19 and TRBJ1-2, is DGGITQSPKYLFRKEGQNVTLSCEQNLNHDAMYWYRQDPGQGLRLIYYSQIVNDFQKGDIAEGYSVSREKKESFPLTVTSAQKNPTAFYLCASSTSGDYGYTFGSGTRLTVV.

In this sample, this clonotype turned up many times. The chain uses TRBV6-1 and TRBJ2-7; maybe TRBD2 (6 bases). The ends were cut back, 6 bases at V and 9 bases at J, with 21 bases in the middle. The CDR3 runs to 14 residues. Per the germline V gene, CDR1 is MNHNS and CDR2 is SASEGT. For the CDR3, the DNA is TGTGCCAGCAGCTACGACGGTCGGGAGACGGTGCAGTACTTC. Residues: CASSYDGRETVQYF.

This rearrangement joins TRBV20-1 to TRBJ2-1; the D gene is possibly TRBD2 (5 bases). The germline gives CDR1 DFQATT, CDR2 SNEGSKA (reference sequence). Trimming took off 6 bases at V and 3 bases at J, with 12 bases between the two ends. The CDR3 has 13 amino acids. CDR3 coding DNA: TGCAGTGCCGCCCGTGACTACTACAATGAGCAGTTCTTC. It yields the protein CSAARDYYNEQFF.

The chain combines TRBV10-1 with TRBJ2-5; D is perhaps TRBD2 (6 bases). Per the germline V gene, CDR1 is WNHNN and CDR2 is SYGVQD (reference sequence). The CDR3 covers 13 residues. Deletions cut 4 bases from V and 4 bases from J, with 10 bases between. In DNA, the CDR3 is TGCGCCAGCAGTGTGGACGGGAGAGAGACCCAGTACTTC. It is translated as CASSVDGRETQYF.

The rearrangement uses TRBV5-1 and TRBJ2-1; D perhaps matches TRBD1 (6 bases). CDR1 is SGHRS and CDR2 is YFSETQ in the germline V gene. The length of the CDR3 is 14 residues. Deletions cut 4 bases from V and 4 bases from J, with 12 bases between. CDR3 sequence reads: CASSIGQQYNEQFF. The CDR3 region has the DNA TGCGCCAGCAGCATAGGACAGCAATACAATGAGCAGTTCTTC. The full variable domain, in which reference TRBV5-1 and TRBJ2-1 provide the parts outside the CDR3, is KAGVTQTPRYLIKTRGQQVTLSCSPISGHRSVSWYQQTPGQGLQFLFEYFSETQRNKGNFPGRFSGRQFSNSRSEMNVSTLELGDSALYLCASSIGQQYNEQFFGPGTRLTVL.

The chain combines TRBV3-1 with TRBJ1-6; no clear D gene. The length of the CDR3 is 14 residues. V shed 0 bases and J shed 7 bases, with 7 bases lying between them. Germline CDR1 is LGHDT and CDR2 is YNNKEL (reference sequence). CDR3 in amino acids: CASSQEPGNSPLHF. The CDR3 bases are TGTGCCAGCAGCCAAGAACCCGGGAATTCACCCCTCCACTTT.

Here the CDR3 reads CASSAGTSVGGELFF. Written as DNA, the CDR3 is TGTGCCAGCAGTGCAGGGACTAGCGTCGGCGGGGAGCTGTTTTTT. The chain links TRBV28 to TRBJ2-2, with 10 bases identical to TRBD2. Trimming at V came to 5 bases and at J to 7 bases, leaving 7 bases not matched to a gene. From germline, CDR1 is MDHEN and CDR2 SYDVKM. The CDR3 consists of 15 residues.

Ten or more counts support this clonotype. The chain uses TRBV11-2 and TRBJ2-3; 7 positions match TRBD2. This CDR3 has 16 residues. The trim removed 3 bases at V and 1 base at J, leaving 7 bases unmatched. The V gene's germline CDR1 is SGHAT and CDR2 FQNNGV. CDR3 region: CASSFGGAGGTDTQYF. CDR3 bases: TGTGCCAGCAGCTTTGGCGGGGCGGGGGGCACAGATACGCAGTATTTT.

This clonotype was detected many times. V gene TRBV12-5 combines with J gene TRBJ1-2; no clear D gene. V dropped 6 bases and J dropped 6 bases, with 11 bases sitting between them. Looked up from germline, CDR1 is LGHNT and CDR2 is FRNRAP. This CDR3 contains 12 residues. The chain's CDR3 is CASGPGENGYTF. The CDR3 region has the DNA TGTGCTAGTGGCCCCGGGGAGAATGGCTACACCTTC.

A single count supports this clonotype. The chain carries TRBV28 and TRBJ2-2, with 8 nucleotides matching TRBD1. With V trimmed by 6 bases and J by 0 bases, 9 bases remained unmatched. This CDR3 region has 17 residues. Germline lookup yields CDR1 MDHEN and CDR2 SYDVKM. CDR3 loop: CASSLRTGQTNTGELFF. Written as DNA, the CDR3 is TGTGCCAGCAGCCTAAGGACAGGGCAGACGAACACCGGGGAGCTGTTTTTT.

This clonotype was recorded many times. The V and J genes are TRBV2 and TRBJ2-3, with D hard to call. Trimming took off 6 bases at V and 6 bases at J, with 10 bases between the two ends. Germline V gives CDR1 SNHLY, CDR2 FYNNEI. The CDR3 runs to 12 residues. Here the CDR3 reads CASRRESDTQYF. CDR3 sequence (DNA): TGTGCCAGCAGAAGGGAATCCGATACGCAGTATTTT.

This clonotype was recorded at least ten times. V and J are TRBV28 and TRBJ2-5; maybe TRBD1 (5 bases). Germline V gives CDR1 MDHEN, CDR2 SYDVKM. The CDR3 totals 17 residues. The V end was cut by 6 bases, the J end by 1 base, with 21 bases between. CDR3 DNA: TGTGCCAGCAGCCCAGTACTTAAGGGGAAGGGCCAAGAGACCCAGTACTTC. It encodes CASSPVLKGKGQETQYF.

J is TRBJ2-1 and V is TRBV2, with D possibly matching TRBD2 (7 bases). Deletions cut 6 bases from V and 6 bases from J, with 24 bases between. The CDR3 covers 17 residues. Germline lookup yields CDR1 SNHLY and CDR2 FYNNEI. CDR3 in amino acids: CASSQEGSGEGGNEQFF. Here the CDR3 DNA reads TGTGCCAGCAGCCAGGAGGGGTCGGGGGAGGGGGGCAATGAGCAGTTCTTC.

The rearrangement uses TRBV9 and TRBJ2-1, with TRBD1 as a possible D gene (6 bases). Germline V lookup: CDR1 SGDLS, CDR2 YYNGEE. Between the trimmed V and J ends, which lost 3 bases and 5 bases, there was a span of 9 bases. The CDR3 extends over 13 amino acids. The CDR3 region is CASSARTDNEQFF. CDR3 nucleotides: TGTGCCAGCAGCGCTCGGACAGACAATGAGCAGTTCTTC.

This clonotype showed up just a few times. Being one base from a much bigger clone, this may be a read error. The V call is TRBV11-2, the J call TRBJ2-3; D is ambiguous. Germline CDR1 is SGHAT and CDR2 is FQNNGV. The V gene lost 0 bases and the J gene lost 7 bases, with 17 bases spanning the gap. This CDR3 region has 16 residues. This CDR3 is CASSLEDWRKANTQYF. CDR3 DNA sequence: TGTGCCAGCAGCTTAGAAGACTGGCGGAAGGCCAATACGCAGTATTTT.

This clonotype has a count of ten or more. V is TRBV28 and J is TRBJ2-6, with 7 bases aligning to TRBD2. V was pared by 4 bases and J by 9 bases, with 6 bases of the junction left unmatched. The germline CDR1 and CDR2 sequences are MDHEN and SYDVKM. The CDR3 covers 14 residues. For the CDR3, the DNA is TGTGCCAGCAGTTCATCCAGGGAGGGCAACGTCCTGACTTTC. It translates to CASSSSREGNVLTF. Full variable domain (rest looked up from reference TRBV28 and TRBJ2-6): DVKVTQSSRYLVKRTGEKVFLECVQDMDHENMFWYRQDPGLGLRLIYFSYDVKMKEKGDIPEGYSVSREKKERFSLILESASTNQTSMYLCASSSSREGNVLTFGAGSRLTVL.

V gene TRBV6-1 combines with J gene TRBJ1-6; 9 positions agree with TRBD1. The CDR3 length is 14 residues. The V segment lost 7 bases and the J segment 8 bases; nucleotides outside the gene matches: 6. Germline V gives CDR1 MNHNS, CDR2 SASEGT. The CDR3 loop reads CASTRTGADSPLHF. CDR3 sequence (DNA): TGTGCCAGCACCCGGACAGGGGCGGATTCACCCCTCCACTTT.